This is a list of T cell receptor beta chains from one sample in a study of technical replicates of blood from several donors. TCRdb's copy holds only in-frame clones and misses some; the assay was immunoSEQ multiplex PCR. The repertoire holds more than 75,000 clones, with around 96% as singletons. Sequencing was carried out using T cells isolated from PBMCs. Receptors originate from a human donor in good health. Each CDR3 is given with its conserved first and last residue. Fields, in order: clone size, D gene, J gene, V gene, CDR3 DNA, CDR3 protein. D genes are given only for firm matches. A clone size is listed for some rows: how often the clone was seen (once, few, many), or a class if it is expanded.

once | . | TRBJ2-5 | TRBV5-6 | TGTGCCAGCAGCTTGTTAAAGGCTAGCGAAGGAGAGACCCAGTACTTC | CASSLLKASEGETQYF
. | TRBD2 | TRBJ2-3 | TRBV11-2 | TGTGCCAGCATCGGACTAGCGGGTCCATTCACAGATACGCAGTATTTT | CASIGLAGPFTDTQYF
. | TRBD2 | TRBJ2-1 | TRBV6-5 | TGTGCCAGCAGGCCGGTAGAGCGGGAGTACAATGAGCAGTTCTTC | CASRPVEREYNEQFF
. | . | TRBJ2-3 | TRBV27 | TGTGCCAGCAGTTTAAGGGGGGGCACTAGCCAGTTGGATACGCAGTATTTT | CASSLRGGTSQLDTQYF
. | . | TRBJ2-1 | TRBV30 | TGTGCCTGGAGTCCTCTACTCCTCTCCTACAATGAGCAGTTCTTC | CAWSPLLLSYNEQFF
. | . | TRBJ1-5 | TRBV6-5 | TGTGCCAGCAGTTACCAAGGGGTACCTCCTGGTCAGCCCCAGCATTTT | CASSYQGVPPGQPQHF
. | . | TRBJ2-7 | TRBV5-1 | TGCGCCAGCAGCAGAAATCCCGGACTCTCCTACGAGCAGTACTTC | CASSRNPGLSYEQYF
. | . | TRBJ1-1 | TRBV4-2 | TGTGCCAGCAGCCAAGAATGGCGAGAGGTGAACACTGAAGCTTTCTTT | CASSQEWREVNTEAFF
once | . | TRBJ2-1 | TRBV5-4 | TGTGCCAGCAGCTTGGCCGGGGGGCAAGGGGCCCGGAATGAGCAGTTCTTC | CASSLAGGQGARNEQFF
. | . | TRBJ1-2 | TRBV11-2 | TGTGCCAGCAGCTTAGATCTTACTACGCAGGGTAACTATGGCTACACCTTC | CASSLDLTTQGNYGYTF
once | . | TRBJ2-1 | TRBV4-3 | TGCGCCAGCAGCCAAGATGGCAGCGGGTGGGGCGTGGATGAGCAGTTCTTC | CASSQDGSGWGVDEQFF
. | TRBD2 | TRBJ2-2 | TRBV23-1 | TGCGCCAGCAGTCAATCGCCTAGCGGGAGGGGCACCGGGGAGCTGTTTTTT | CASSQSPSGRGTGELFF
. | TRBD2 | TRBJ2-7 | TRBV5-4 | TGTGCCAGCAGCTTGGGCGGGAGGGCCCGGGAGCAGTACTTC | CASSLGGRAREQYF
. | . | TRBJ2-2 | TRBV18 | TGTGCCAGCTCATCCTTAGACATCACTCTCACCGGGGAGCTGTTTTTT | CASSSLDITLTGELFF
. | . | TRBJ2-7 | TRBV11-2 | TGTGCCAGCAGCTTAGATTCGTACGAGCAGTACTTC | CASSLDSYEQYF
. | TRBD2 | TRBJ2-4 | TRBV29-1 | TGCAGCGTCCTTAGGCACCGGGAGGAGGCCAAAAACATTCAGTACTTC | CSVLRHREEAKNIQYF
. | . | TRBJ1-1 | TRBV11-2 | TGTGCCAGCAGCCGAGGCCGGCCCACTGAAGCTTTCTTT | CASSRGRPTEAFF
. | . | TRBJ2-2 | TRBV28 | TGTGCCAGCAGTTACCGGGAGAAAAGCGCCGGGGAGCTGTTTTTT | CASSYREKSAGELFF
. | TRBD2 | TRBJ2-1 | TRBV28 | TGTGCCAGCAGTAGGACTAGCGGCCAACTATACAATGAGCAGTTCTTC | CASSRTSGQLYNEQFF
few | TRBD1 | TRBJ1-1 | TRBV27 | TGTGCCAGCAGTTACAGGGGAGGATACACTGAAGCTTTCTTT | CASSYRGGYTEAFF
. | . | TRBJ1-1 | TRBV7-3 | TGTGCCAGCAGCGAAACAGGGAGTTACACTGAAGCTTTCTTT | CASSETGSYTEAFF
. | TRBD1 | TRBJ2-5 | TRBV30 | TGTGCCTGGAGTGTATCCAGGGGGCAAGAGACCCAGTACTTC | CAWSVSRGQETQYF
. | . | TRBJ2-7 | TRBV6-4 | TGTGCCAGCAGTGACCCCTTGGGAGAGGAGCAGTACTTC | CASSDPLGEEQYF
. | . | TRBJ1-1 | TRBV27 | TGTGCCAGCAGTTCCCCTGGGCGGGTTGGTGTTTTCTTT | CASSSPGRVGVFF
. | TRBD1 | TRBJ1-5 | TRBV27 | TGTGCCAGCAGGGGATTCGGGACAGGGGCCTTCAATCAGCCCCAGCATTTT | CASRGFGTGAFNQPQHF
. | . | TRBJ2-5 | TRBV7-3 | TGTGCCAGCAGCCCCCACTCACAGGGAGAGACCCAGTACTTC | CASSPHSQGETQYF
. | TRBD2 | TRBJ2-3 | TRBV5-1 | TGCGCCAGCAGCTCGGGACTAGCGGGAGGTAACGCCGGCACAGATACGCAGTATTTT | CASSSGLAGGNAGTDTQYF
. | . | TRBJ2-6 | TRBV19 | TGTGCCAGTAGTATCACCGGCTCTGGGGCCAACGTCCTGACTTTC | CASSITGSGANVLTF
. | TRBD2 | TRBJ2-7 | TRBV5-4 | TGTGCCAGCAGCTTCGGGACTAGCGGAACCTACGAGCAGTACTTC | CASSFGTSGTYEQYF
. | TRBD1 | TRBJ1-1 | TRBV7-9 | TGTGCCAGCAATCAGGGGGTGGGCACTGAAGCTTTCTTT | CASNQGVGTEAFF
. | TRBD1 | TRBJ2-6 | TRBV19 | TGTGCCAGTAGTATAGGGACAGGGGTCTCTGGGGCCAACGTCCTGACTTTC | CASSIGTGVSGANVLTF
. | TRBD1 | TRBJ1-1 | TRBV5-1 | TGCGCCAGCAGCTCTGACAGGGCGTCTGAAGCTTTCTTT | CASSSDRASEAFF
. | TRBD1 | TRBJ2-7 | TRBV7-2 | TGTGCCAGCAGCGGGGGACAGGGAGTCGCCTACGAGCAGTACTTC | CASSGGQGVAYEQYF
. | . | TRBJ1-2 | TRBV6-6 | TGTGCCAGCAGTTTACAGGGCGGCTATGGCTACACCTTC | CASSLQGGYGYTF
once | . | TRBJ2-1 | TRBV28 | TGTGCCAGCAGTTTATCCCTAGGGGTACCCTACAATGAGCAGTTCTTC | CASSLSLGVPYNEQFF
. | TRBD2 | TRBJ2-1 | TRBV10-3 | TGTGCCATCAGTGATCCCTCACTAGCGGGAGGGCTGGGTGAGCAGTTCTTC | CAISDPSLAGGLGEQFF
. | . | TRBJ1-1 | TRBV7-9 | TGTGCCAGCAGCTTAGCAGGGCGGGGAGCTTTCTTT | CASSLAGRGAFF
. | . | TRBJ2-7 | TRBV27 | TGTGCCAGCAGTTCCGGGACATACGGCTACGAGCAGTACTTC | CASSSGTYGYEQYF
. | TRBD1 | TRBJ2-7 | TRBV7-8 | TGTGCCAGCAGCTTAGGGCAGGGGGTTGCCTACGAGCAGTACTTC | CASSLGQGVAYEQYF
. | . | TRBJ1-3 | TRBV7-9 | TGTGCCAGCAGCCACGACAGCGTAGAAGGACGAAACACCATATATTTT | CASSHDSVEGRNTIYF
. | . | TRBJ1-4 | TRBV6-6 | TGTGCCAGCAGTTACGCGAATGAAAAACTGTTTTTT | CASSYANEKLFF
. | . | TRBJ2-7 | TRBV15 | TGTGCCACCAGCAGAGCTGGGGAGGAGTACGAGCAGTACTTC | CATSRAGEEYEQYF